Below, one T cell receptor beta chain is given with its context. This specimen belongs to a study of blood T cell repertoires in COVID-19. Looking at the study overall: The United States, Italy and Spain supplied acute and convalescent COVID-19 samples.

Per the study methods: From reference gene primer amplification, estimates of nucleated cell counts were derived. Assay used: immunoSEQ multiplex PCR; TCRdb lists only in-frame clones, some missing. The V and J calls and clone size are taken from that table; D and trimming were inferred from the DNA. Of 110,000 to 150,000 clones detected, about four fifths appear once; the ten largest clones hold 3.5%. Germline V CDR1 and CDR2: MNHEY, SMNVEV (reference sequence). Trimming pared 4 bases from V and 1 base from J, leaving 10 bases between. The CDR3 is 14 residues long. The V call is TRBV27, the J call TRBJ1-1; no clear D. Sequencing was done on a sample of peripheral blood. The sequence was obtained from a man in his 70s who had recovered from COVID-19. Here the CDR3 reads CASSSLTQNTEAFF. CDR3 DNA: TGTGCCAGCAGTTCCCTTACACAGAACACTGAAGCTTTCTTT.